This T cell receptor beta chain was identified during a study of blood T cell repertoires in COVID-19. For the study at large: Specimens from acute and convalescent COVID-19 originated in the United States, Italy and Spain. Sources were T cells, B-cell-depleted T cells, or PBMCs; the material itself was cDNA or gDNA.

How the authors handled the data: How many nucleated cells were present was estimated from reference gene primer amplification. The method was immunoSEQ multiplex PCR; TCRdb's version includes in-frame clones alone and lacks a portion of them. V and J calls and clone size are given by that table; D and trimming were obtained from the DNA. In the table there are nearly 95,000 clones, 70% to 90% of which are singletons. Germline CDR1 is SGHTS and CDR2 is YDEGEE. V was shortened by 4 bases and J by 12 bases, with 14 bases between the two germline ends. The CDR3 is 11 amino acids. The source is a human donor with acute or convalescent COVID-19. The donor label of this sample is uncertain. This chain uses TRBV5-8 with TRBJ2-7; tentatively, D is TRBD1 (6 bases). The source material was peripheral blood. The CDR3 is CASSQGHNPYF. For the CDR3, the DNA is TGTGCCAGCAGCCAGGGGCATAACCCGTACTTC.